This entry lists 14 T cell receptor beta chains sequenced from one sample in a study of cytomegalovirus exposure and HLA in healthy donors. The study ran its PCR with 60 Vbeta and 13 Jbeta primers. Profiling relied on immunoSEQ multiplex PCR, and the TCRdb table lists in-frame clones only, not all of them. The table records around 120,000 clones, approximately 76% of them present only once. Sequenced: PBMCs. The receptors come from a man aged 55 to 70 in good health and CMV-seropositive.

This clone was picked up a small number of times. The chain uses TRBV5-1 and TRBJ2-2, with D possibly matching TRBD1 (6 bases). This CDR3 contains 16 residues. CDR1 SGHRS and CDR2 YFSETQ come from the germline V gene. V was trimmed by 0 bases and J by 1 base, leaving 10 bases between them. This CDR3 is CASSLVARGNTGELFF. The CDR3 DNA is TGCGCCAGCAGCTTGGTCGCCAGGGGGAACACCGGGGAGCTGTTTTTT.

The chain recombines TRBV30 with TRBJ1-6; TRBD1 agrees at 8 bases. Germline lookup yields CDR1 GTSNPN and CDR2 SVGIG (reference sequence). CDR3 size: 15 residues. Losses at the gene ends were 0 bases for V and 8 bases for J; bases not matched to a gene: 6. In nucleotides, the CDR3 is TGTGCCTGGAGTGTTACCGGGACAGGTTATTCACCCCTCCACTTT. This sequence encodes CAWSVTGTGYSPLHF.

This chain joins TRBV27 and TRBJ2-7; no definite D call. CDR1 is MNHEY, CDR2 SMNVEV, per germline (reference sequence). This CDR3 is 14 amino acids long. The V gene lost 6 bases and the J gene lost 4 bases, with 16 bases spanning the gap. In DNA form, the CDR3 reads TGTGCCAGCAGATCCCTCCTAGAGCCATACGAGCAGTACTTC. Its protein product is CASRSLLEPYEQYF.

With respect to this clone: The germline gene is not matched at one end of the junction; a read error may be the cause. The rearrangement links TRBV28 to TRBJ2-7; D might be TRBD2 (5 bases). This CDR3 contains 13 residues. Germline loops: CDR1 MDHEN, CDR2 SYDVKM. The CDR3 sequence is CASRITRGYERYF. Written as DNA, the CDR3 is TGTGCCAGCAGGATAACTAGAGGCTACGAGCGGTACTTC. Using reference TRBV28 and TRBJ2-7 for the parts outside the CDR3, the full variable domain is DVKVTQSSRYLVKRTGEKVFLECVQDMDHENMFWYRQDPGLGLRLIYFSYDVKMKEKGDIPEGYSVSREKKERFSLILESASTNQTSMYLCASRITRGYERYFGPGTRLTVT.

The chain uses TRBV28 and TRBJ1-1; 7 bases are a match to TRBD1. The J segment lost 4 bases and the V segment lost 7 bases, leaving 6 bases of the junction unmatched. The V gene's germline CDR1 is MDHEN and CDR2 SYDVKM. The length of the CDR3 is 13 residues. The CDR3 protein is CASMRGGATEAFF. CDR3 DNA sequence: TGTGCCAGCATGAGAGGGGGCGCCACTGAAGCTTTCTTT.

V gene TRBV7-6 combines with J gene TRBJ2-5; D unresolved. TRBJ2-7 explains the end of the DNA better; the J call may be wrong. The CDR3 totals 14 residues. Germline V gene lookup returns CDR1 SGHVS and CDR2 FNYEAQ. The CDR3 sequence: CASSPRQSPYEQYF. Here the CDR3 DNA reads TGTGCCAGCAGCCCCCGACAAAGCCCCTACGAGCAGTACTTC.

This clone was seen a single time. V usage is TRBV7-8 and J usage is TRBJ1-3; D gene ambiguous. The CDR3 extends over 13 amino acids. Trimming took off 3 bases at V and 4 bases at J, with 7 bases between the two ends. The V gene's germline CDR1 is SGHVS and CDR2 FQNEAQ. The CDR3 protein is CASSFTGGNTIYF. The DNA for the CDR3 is TGTGCCAGCAGCTTCACCGGGGGAAACACCATATATTTT. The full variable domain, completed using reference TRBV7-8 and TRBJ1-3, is GAGVSQSPRYKVAKRGQDVALRCDPISGHVSLFWYQQALGQGPEFLTYFQNEAQLDKSGLPSDRFFAERPEGSVSTLKIQRTQQEDSAVYLCASSFTGGNTIYFGEGSWLTVV.

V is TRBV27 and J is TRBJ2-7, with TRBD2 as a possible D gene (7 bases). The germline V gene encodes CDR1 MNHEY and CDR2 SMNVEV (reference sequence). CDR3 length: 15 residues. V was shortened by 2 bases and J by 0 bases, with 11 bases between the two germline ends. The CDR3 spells CASSLGGASSYEQYF. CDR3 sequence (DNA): TGTGCCAGCAGTTTAGGGGGGGCGAGCTCCTACGAGCAGTACTTC.

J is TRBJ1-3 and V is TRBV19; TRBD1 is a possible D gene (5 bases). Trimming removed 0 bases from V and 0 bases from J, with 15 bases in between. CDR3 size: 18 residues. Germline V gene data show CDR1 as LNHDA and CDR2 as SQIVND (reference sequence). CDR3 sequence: CASSIDSRDWSSGNTIYF. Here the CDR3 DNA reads TGTGCCAGTAGTATAGACTCGCGGGACTGGAGCTCTGGAAACACCATATATTTT. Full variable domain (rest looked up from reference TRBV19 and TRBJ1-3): DGGITQSPKYLFRKEGQNVTLSCEQNLNHDAMYWYRQDPGQGLRLIYYSQIVNDFQKGDIAEGYSVSREKKESFPLTVTSAQKNPTAFYLCASSIDSRDWSSGNTIYFGEGSWLTVV.

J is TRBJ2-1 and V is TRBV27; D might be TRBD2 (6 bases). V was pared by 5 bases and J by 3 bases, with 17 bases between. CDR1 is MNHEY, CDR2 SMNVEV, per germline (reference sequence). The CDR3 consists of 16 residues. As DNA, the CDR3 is TGTGCCAGCAGTCCCCGGGGAGCGGGTGGCTACAATGAGCAGTTCTTC. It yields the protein CASSPRGAGGYNEQFF.

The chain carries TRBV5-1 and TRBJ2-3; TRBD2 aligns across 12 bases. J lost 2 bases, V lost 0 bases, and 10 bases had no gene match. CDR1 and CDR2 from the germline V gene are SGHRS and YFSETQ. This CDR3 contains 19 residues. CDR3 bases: TGCGCCAGCAGCTTGGAACGGACTAGCGGGACCTATTCCACAGATACGCAGTATTTT. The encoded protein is CASSLERTSGTYSTDTQYF.

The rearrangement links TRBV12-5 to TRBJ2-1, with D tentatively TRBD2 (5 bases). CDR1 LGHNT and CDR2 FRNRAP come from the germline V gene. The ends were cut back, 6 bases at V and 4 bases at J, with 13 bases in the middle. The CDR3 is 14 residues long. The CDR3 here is CASGQSGSYNEQFF. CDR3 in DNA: TGTGCTAGTGGCCAAAGCGGTTCGTACAATGAGCAGTTCTTC.

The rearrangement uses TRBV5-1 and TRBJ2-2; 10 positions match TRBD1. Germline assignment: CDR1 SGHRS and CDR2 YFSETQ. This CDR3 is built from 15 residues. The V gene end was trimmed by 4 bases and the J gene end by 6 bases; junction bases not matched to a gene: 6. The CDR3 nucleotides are TGCGCCAGCAGCCTCGCGACAGGGGGCCCCGGGGAGCTGTTTTTT. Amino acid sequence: CASSLATGGPGELFF.

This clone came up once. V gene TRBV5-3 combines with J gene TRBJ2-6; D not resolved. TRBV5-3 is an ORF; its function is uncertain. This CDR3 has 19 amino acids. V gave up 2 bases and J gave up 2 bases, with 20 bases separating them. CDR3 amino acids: CARSFDGIPAAAGANVLTF. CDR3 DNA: TGTGCCAGAAGCTTCGATGGCATTCCCGCCGCGGCTGGGGCCAACGTCCTGACTTTC.